This T cell receptor (beta chain) was found in a study of T-cell reconstitution after alpha-beta-depleted transplantation in children. In this sample, this clonotype turned up a few times. What it binds is not known. Preparation of the TCRbeta library involved a method that used unique molecular identifiers. TCRdb passed the PCR reads through MiXCR, listing each CDR3 protein once. This sample has about 260,000 distinct CDR3 sequences, with more than 9% found just once. From germline, CDR1 is LGHNA and CDR2 YNFKEQ. Trimming cost V 2 bases and J 3 bases; bases outside gene matches: 12. This CDR3 is built from 19 residues. General study findings and limits: The study reportedly traced alpha-beta T cells about two months after transplant to several hundred expanded graft clones.

The material was peripheral blood, obtained 180 days after TCRalphabeta/CD19-depleted stem cell transplant. This receptor was identified in a male patient between 2 and 9 years old who had a stem cell transplant for chronic granulomatous disease, so the T cells may come from the graft donor. The chain is built from TRBV4-2 and TRBJ2-5; 13 bases are shared with TRBD2. The CDR3, as DNA: TGTGCCAGCAGCCAACTTACGACTAGCGGGGGGCCCGGAGAAGAGACCCAGTACTTC. As protein: CASSQLTTSGGPGEETQYF.